The present T cell receptor (beta chain) was sequenced within a study of blood T cell repertoires in COVID-19 (dated by TCRdb to 2018 to 2021). In the study overall: Collaborator samples came from the United States, Italy and Spain and covered acute and convalescent phases of COVID-19. The repertoires were released in a freely available public database meant as a resource for research on the immune response to SARS-CoV-2. HLA class I and class II types, where available, came from metadata supplied by the sample provider rather than from assay-based typing. Deeply sampled blood TCRbeta repertoires from subjects exposed to, actively infected with, or recovered from COVID-19 were included in the dataset. The material from the prospective study consisted of cDNA or gDNA derived from T cells, B-cell-depleted T cells, or PBMCs. Samples came from the ongoing ImmuneRACE study (first 160 participants) plus 1,254 subjects from 6 global collaborators. The sample metadata nearly always contained a de-identified subject ID, COVID-19 status, age in years and sex. Study-wide findings and limitations: How much clinical and demographic metadata was included differed by source and by participant, and the metadata was provided uncurated.

This clone came up a few times. Its antigen target is currently unknown. No much larger clone exists at a distance of one base, and base qualities are not known. Each collaborating institution followed its own protocols to collect whole blood in K2EDTA tubes. For TCRbeta analysis, collaborators shipped samples in one of three forms: frozen whole blood, isolated PBMCs, or DNA extracted from either of those sample types. TCRbeta CDR3 regions were amplified from genomic DNA by means of the immunoSEQ Assay, a bias-controlled multiplex PCR. In the authors' own workflow: The number of nucleated cells in each sample was estimated by amplification of reference gene primers within the assay. To quantify the absolute abundance of each unique TCRbeta CDR3 rearrangement, sequence reads were collapsed and filtered. Productive Simpson clonality was computed per sample as the square root of Simpson's diversity index over productive rearrangements. TCRdb provides this immuneACCESS table in a form limited to in-frame rearrangements. Some clones are lacking; in checked studies, under half of them reflect an unresolved V gene, and why the rest are absent is not known. That table supplies the V and J calls and clone size; D and trimming were determined from the DNA. Within this sample are about 130,000 clones, with about four fifths of them counted one time only. Clones ranked in the top ten supply more than 10% of the sample.

This TCR was sampled from a human donor in a cohort sampled during active COVID-19. The sample consisted of peripheral blood.

The bases read TGCGCCAGCAGCGGGGAGGGTAGCCAACCTCAAGAGACCCAGTACTTC. Translated, this gives CASSGEGSQPQETQYF. The chain employs TRBV5-1 and TRBJ2-5, with 7 middle bases fitting TRBD2. V and J are trimmed by 4 bases and 2 bases, and the gene matches miss 11 bases of the junction. The CDR3 runs 16 amino acids, cysteine and phenylalanine included. This entry keeps only the CDR3 DNA: 48 bases, framed from base 1. Sequences SGHRS (CDR1) and YFSETQ (CDR2) are obtained from the germline V gene.